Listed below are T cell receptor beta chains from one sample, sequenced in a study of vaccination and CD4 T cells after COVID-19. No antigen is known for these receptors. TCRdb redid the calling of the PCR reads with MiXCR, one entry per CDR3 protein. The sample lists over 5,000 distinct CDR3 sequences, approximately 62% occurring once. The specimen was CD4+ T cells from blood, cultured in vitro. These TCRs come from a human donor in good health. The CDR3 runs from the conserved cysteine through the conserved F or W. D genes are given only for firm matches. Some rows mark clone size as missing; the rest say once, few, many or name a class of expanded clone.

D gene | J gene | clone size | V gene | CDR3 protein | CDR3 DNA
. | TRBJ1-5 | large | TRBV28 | CASSLSSNQPQHF | TGTGCCAGCAGTTTGAGTAGCAATCAGCCCCAGCATTTT
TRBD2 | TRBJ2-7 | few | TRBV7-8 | CASSSLGLAEYEQYF | TGTGCCAGCAGCTCCCTAGGGCTAGCGGAATACGAGCAGTACTTC
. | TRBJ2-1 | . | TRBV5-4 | CASSPPAVNSYNEQFF | TGTGCCAGCAGCCCCCCGGCCGTGAACTCCTACAATGAGCAGTTCTTC
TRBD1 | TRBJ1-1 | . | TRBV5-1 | CASSAMTGANTEAFF | TGCGCCAGCAGCGCAATGACAGGGGCAAACACTGAAGCTTTCTTT
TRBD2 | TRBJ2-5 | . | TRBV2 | CASRLAGGFIQYF | TGTGCCAGCAGGCTAGCGGGAGGGTTCATACAGTACTTC
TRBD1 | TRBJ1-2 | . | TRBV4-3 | CASSQEARDSNDGYTF | TGCGCCAGCAGCCAAGAGGCAAGGGACAGCAATGATGGCTACACCTTC
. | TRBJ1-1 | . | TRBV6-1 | CASRTPGPGGTEAFF | TGTGCCAGCAGAACCCCCGGTCCCGGCGGCACTGAAGCTTTCTTT
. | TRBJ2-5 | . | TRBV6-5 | CASSYSRLQETQYF | TGTGCCAGCAGTTATTCCAGACTCCAAGAGACCCAGTACTTC
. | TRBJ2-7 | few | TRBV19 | CASSPGLRWDYEQYF | TGTGCCAGTAGTCCCGGCCTAAGATGGGATTACGAGCAGTACTTC
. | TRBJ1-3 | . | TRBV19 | CATTNSGNTIYF | TGTGCCACTACGAACTCTGGAAACACCATATATTTT
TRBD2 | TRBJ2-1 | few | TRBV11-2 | CASSPGLAFLNEQFF | TGTGCCAGCAGCCCAGGACTAGCCTTCCTCAATGAGCAGTTCTTC
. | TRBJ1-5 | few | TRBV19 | CASSMERVVENQPQHF | TGTGCCAGTAGTATGGAGAGGGTTGTGGAGAATCAGCCCCAGCATTTT
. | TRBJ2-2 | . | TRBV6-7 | CASSYSSGDRITGELLF | TGTGCCAGCAGTTACTCGAGCGGGGACAGGATCACCGGGGAGCTGCTTTTT
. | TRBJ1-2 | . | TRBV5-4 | CASSPERRDTNYGYTF | TGTGCCAGCAGCCCCGAACGTCGGGATACTAACTATGGCTACACCTTC
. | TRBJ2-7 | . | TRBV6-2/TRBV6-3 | CASSSPTFREQYF | TGTGCCAGCAGCTCTCCGACCTTCCGAGAGCAGTACTTC
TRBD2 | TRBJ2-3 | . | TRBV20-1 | CSAKAGYSTDTQYF | TGCAGTGCTAAAGCGGGGTATAGCACAGATACGCAGTATTTT